Below are 20 T cell receptor beta chains sequenced from a single sample in a study of blood T cell repertoires in COVID-19. Some clones are missing from TCRdb's copy, which holds only in-frame ones; the method was immunoSEQ multiplex PCR. Of fewer than 150,000 clones detected, about 88% appear once; the ten largest clones hold over 6.5%. The sequenced sample consisted of peripheral blood. All receptors come from a woman between 65 and 79 years old who had recovered from COVID-19.

As DNA, the CDR3 is TGTGCCAGCAGTTTGATAGGCAGGGAAAGTAATGAGCAGTTCTTC. Protein: CASSLIGRESNEQFF. The V call is TRBV28, the J call TRBJ2-1; D possibly corresponds to TRBD1 (5 bases). V gave up 3 bases and J gave up 7 bases, with 16 bases separating them. This CDR3 contains 15 residues. Germline V gene data show CDR1 as MDHEN and CDR2 as SYDVKM.

V gene TRBV28 combines with J gene TRBJ1-2; 7 bases agree with TRBD1. Per germline, CDR1 MDHEN and CDR2 SYDVKM. The CDR3 length is 17 residues. V dropped 6 bases and J dropped 7; count of bases not matched to a gene: 20. For the CDR3, the DNA is TGTGCCAGCAGGGAGGGGGCGCGCCGTGGGTTCGTCGCTGGCTACACCTTC. It specifies CASREGARRGFVAGYTF.

J is TRBJ1-2 and V is TRBV11-3; no clear D gene. V gave up 4 bases and J gave up 3 bases, with 3 bases separating them. CDR1 is SGHNT and CDR2 is YENEEA in the germline V gene. The CDR3 runs 11 residues. The DNA of the CDR3 is TGTGCCAGCAGCTCAGACTATGGCTACACCTTC. Translation: CASSSDYGYTF.

This rearrangement joins TRBV10-3 to TRBJ2-7, with no clear D. The V gene's germline CDR1 is ENHRY and CDR2 SYGVKD. This CDR3 is built from 11 residues. Trimming shortened V by 10 bases and J by 7 bases, and 14 bases separated the two germline ends. CDR3 sequence reads: CATSLSREQYF. The CDR3 bases are TGTGCCACCTCCCTGTCGCGGGAGCAGTACTTC.

J is TRBJ2-7 and V is TRBV18, with a tentative D call TRBD2 (5 bases). Per the germline V gene, CDR1 is KGHSH and CDR2 is LQKENI. This CDR3 is 14 amino acids long. Trimming left V 3 bases short and J 7 bases short, with 16 bases between. In DNA, the CDR3 is TGTGCCAGCTCACCGGACGGACTCCTGGGGGAGCAGTACTTC. Translating it yields CASSPDGLLGEQYF.

The chain joins TRBV10-3 to TRBJ1-2; a weak D match, TRBD1 (6 bases). Trimming pared 2 bases from V and 5 bases from J, leaving 12 bases between. This CDR3 comprises 14 residues. Germline lookup yields CDR1 ENHRY and CDR2 SYGVKD. This CDR3 reads CAISEPGVEYGYTF. The CDR3 DNA sequence: TGTGCCATCAGTGAGCCAGGGGTTGAGTATGGCTACACCTTC.

The rearrangement links TRBV30 to TRBJ1-4, with a tentative D call TRBD1 (5 bases). Germline V CDR1 and CDR2: GTSNPN, SVGIG (reference sequence). The CDR3 runs to 13 residues. V was clipped by 2 bases and J by 7 bases, with 11 bases between them. The CDR3 DNA is TGTGCCTGGAGTCCGGGGGGAGGTGAAAAACTGTTTTTT. It translates to CAWSPGGGEKLFF.

This clone was seen just once. This chain links TRBV9 with TRBJ2-3, with a weak D call TRBD2 (6 bases). The V end was cut by 0 bases, the J end by 2 bases, with 22 bases between. Germline lookup yields CDR1 SGDLS and CDR2 YYNGEE. The CDR3 runs to 19 residues. The CDR3 is CASSVAFSGGGMDTDTQYF. Written as DNA, the CDR3 is TGTGCCAGCAGCGTAGCCTTCTCGGGCGGAGGGATGGACACAGATACGCAGTATTTT.

The genes are TRBV10-3 and TRBJ2-3, with D possibly matching TRBD1 (5 bases). V was shortened by 8 bases and J by 6 bases, with 9 bases between the two germline ends. CDR1 is ENHRY, CDR2 SYGVKD, per germline. The CDR3 is 11 residues long. CDR3 protein: CAIDSGDTQYF. The CDR3 region has the DNA TGTGCCATCGATTCAGGGGATACGCAGTATTTT.

The CDR3 sequence is CASSLGQGINQPQHF. The CDR3 DNA sequence: TGTGCCAGCAGCTTAGGGCAGGGGATAAATCAGCCCCAGCATTTT. The rearrangement uses TRBV7-9 and TRBJ1-5; perhaps TRBD1 as D (6 bases). V lost 1 base to trimming and J lost 4 bases, with 11 bases between them. The germline V gene encodes CDR1 SEHNR and CDR2 FQNEAQ (reference sequence). The CDR3 has 15 residues.

The chain employs TRBV27 and TRBJ2-1; TRBD1 might be the D (6 bases). The length of the CDR3 is 17 residues. Trimming cost V 5 bases and J 4 bases, with 21 bases left between them. Germline V gene lookup returns CDR1 MNHEY and CDR2 SMNVEV (reference sequence). CDR3 protein: CASSTLTGSKGYNEQFF. The DNA for the CDR3 is TGTGCCAGCAGTACACTAACAGGGAGTAAAGGTTACAATGAGCAGTTCTTC.

J is TRBJ2-1 and V is TRBV27; 11 bases agree with TRBD2. J lost 4 bases, V lost 6 bases, and 8 bases had no gene match. This CDR3 contains 16 residues. CDR1 is MNHEY and CDR2 is SMNVEV in the germline V gene (reference sequence). Here the CDR3 DNA reads TGTGCCAGCAGGCTTGGGCTAGCGGGGGGTTACAATGAGCAGTTCTTC. It yields the protein CASRLGLAGGYNEQFF.

The chain joins TRBV13 to TRBJ2-1; the D gene is possibly TRBD1 (6 bases). Per germline, CDR1 PRHDT and CDR2 FYEKMQ (reference sequence). The CDR3 contains 13 residues. Trimming removed 0 bases from V and 8 bases from J, with 8 bases in between. CDR3 loop: CASSLGGADEQFF. CDR3 nucleotide sequence: TGTGCCAGCAGCTTAGGGGGGGCCGATGAGCAGTTCTTC. The full variable domain, its missing parts supplied by reference TRBV13 and TRBJ2-1, is AAGVIQSPRHLIKEKRETATLKCYPIPRHDTVYWYQQGPGQDPQFLISFYEKMQSDKGSIPDRFSAQQFSDYHSELNMSSLELGDSALYFCASSLGGADEQFFGPGTRLTVL.

This chain connects TRBV18 to TRBJ1-2; no clear D gene. Trimming took 2 bases from V and 8 from J, leaving 9 bases between them. In germline, CDR1 is KGHSH, CDR2 LQKENI. The CDR3 contains 12 residues. CDR3 nucleotides: TGTGCCAGCTCACCAGTGAGAGGCGGCTACACCTTC. This sequence encodes CASSPVRGGYTF.

This chain connects TRBV28 to TRBJ1-2, with TRBD1 matching 8 bases. The germline V gene encodes CDR1 MDHEN and CDR2 SYDVKM. Trimming removed 10 bases from V and 13 bases from J; junction bases left unmatched: 26. The CDR3 loop spans 16 amino acids. The CDR3, as DNA: TGTGCCACCCTGGGGGCAGGGGGCCCCCATGGGGTGGCTAGCACCTTC. Translated: CATLGAGGPHGVASTF.

The chain recombines TRBV6-6 with TRBJ2-7, with 10 bases matching TRBD1. The CDR3 extends over 14 amino acids. The V gene end was trimmed by 6 bases and the J gene end by 6 bases; junction bases not matched to a gene: 8. CDR1 is MNHNY, CDR2 SVGAGI, per germline (reference sequence). CDR3 amino acids: CASSTGTGAAEQYF. As DNA, the CDR3 is TGTGCCAGCAGCACCGGGACAGGGGCGGCCGAGCAGTACTTC.

The rearrangement uses TRBV19 and TRBJ2-1; 10 bases align to TRBD2. Germline values: CDR1 LNHDA, CDR2 SQIVND (reference sequence). CDR3 length: 15 amino acids. V was clipped by 6 bases and J by 1 base; unmatched bases: 3. The chain's CDR3 is CASSGTSASYNEQFF. CDR3 DNA sequence: TGTGCCAGTAGCGGGACTAGCGCTTCCTACAATGAGCAGTTCTTC.

V gene TRBV7-9 combines with J gene TRBJ2-3, with 8 bases identical to TRBD2. CDR1 and CDR2 (germline): SEHNR, FQNEAQ (reference sequence). V trimming: 10 bases; J trimming: 6 bases; junction bases outside the gene matches: 9. The CDR3 has 13 residues. CDR3 residues: CATSAGGTDTQYF. The DNA of the CDR3 is TGTGCCACCTCGGCGGGGGGTACGGATACGCAGTATTTT.

The chain links TRBV6-2 or TRBV6-3 to TRBJ2-2, with D possibly TRBD2 on 5 matching bases. The CDR3 has 14 amino acids. Germline V gene sequence: CDR1 MNHEY, CDR2 SVGEGT. Trimming left V 4 bases short and J 13 bases short, with 19 bases between. The CDR3 DNA sequence: TGTGCCAGCAGTTTTTTAACCGGGGTCCCGGGGCTGTTTTTT. This translates into CASSFLTGVPGLFF.

This chain links TRBV28 with TRBJ2-5; TRBD1 is a possible D gene (5 bases). Germline CDR1 MDHEN, CDR2 SYDVKM. V lost 5 bases and J lost 5, with 18 bases in between. The CDR3 totals 15 residues. CDR3 nucleotides: TGTGCCAGCAGTCCCCAAGGGGTGGTCGATGAGACCCAGTACTTC. Its translation is CASSPQGVVDETQYF.